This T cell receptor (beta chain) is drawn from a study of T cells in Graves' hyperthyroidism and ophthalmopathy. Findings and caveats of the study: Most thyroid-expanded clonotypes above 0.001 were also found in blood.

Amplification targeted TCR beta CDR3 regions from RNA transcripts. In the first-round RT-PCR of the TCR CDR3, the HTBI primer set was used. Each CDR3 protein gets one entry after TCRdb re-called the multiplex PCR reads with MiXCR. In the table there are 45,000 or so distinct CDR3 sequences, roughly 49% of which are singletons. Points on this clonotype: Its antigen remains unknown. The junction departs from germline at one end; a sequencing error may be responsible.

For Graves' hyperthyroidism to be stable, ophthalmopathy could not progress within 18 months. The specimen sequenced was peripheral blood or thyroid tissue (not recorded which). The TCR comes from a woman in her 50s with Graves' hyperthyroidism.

CDR3 sequence reads: CASLTRTVDTEAFF. The CDR3 bases are TGTGCCAGCCTTACTCGGACGGTGGACACTGAGGCTTTCTTT. The V call is TRBV6-5, the J call TRBJ1-1, with D perhaps TRBD1 (5 bases). The CDR3 spans 14 residues. Germline assignment: CDR1 MNHEY and CDR2 SVGAGI.